This T cell receptor (beta chain) was captured in a study of cytomegalovirus exposure and HLA in healthy donors. Turning to the study itself: Researchers previously reported finding roughly 120 million unique TCR beta sequences from about 179 million T cells. Findings and caveats of the study: The authors listed 150 to 200 TCR beta chains as cytomegalovirus-associated. Later analysis suggested links between common viral pathogens and several top significant clusters. Sequencing artifact likely explains a cluster of highly shared sequence variants.

The PCR was carried out with 60 Vbeta primers and 13 Jbeta primers. The method was immunoSEQ multiplex PCR; TCRdb's version includes in-frame clones alone and lacks a portion of them. Of under 300,000 clones in the sample, 80% to 95% are singletons; the top ten hold around 1.7%. In regard to this clone: What it binds is not known.

V lost 0 bases and J lost 6, with 14 bases in between. Per germline, CDR1 MNHEY and CDR2 SVGAGI. This CDR3 contains 16 residues. Material: PBMCs. This receptor was taken from a girl aged 2 to 9 in good health and CMV-seronegative. V gene TRBV6-5 combines with J gene TRBJ2-2; tentatively, D is TRBD2 (5 bases). CDR3 protein: CASSYSLWLAAGELFF. The CDR3 nucleotides read TGTGCCAGCAGTTACTCACTTTGGCTAGCCGCCGGGGAGCTGTTTTTT.